These 21 T cell receptor beta chains originate from one sample sequenced in a study of glioma-infiltrating T cells after dendritic cell vaccination. The protocol was immunoSEQ multiplex PCR, while the TCRdb copy is restricted to in-frame clones and leaves out a portion. In the table there are 99,000 or so clones, over 80% of which are singletons. This sample's time point: after dendritic cell vaccination, including at tumor progression/relapse. The sequenced sample was blood, obtained after dendritic cell vaccination. The receptors come from a human donor with glioblastoma.

The chain has TRBV21-1 and TRBJ2-4; TRBD2, the table's D call, was not compared with the DNA. TRBV21-1 is listed as a pseudogene. The CDR3 has 17 residues. Here the CDR3 DNA reads TGTGCCAGCAGCGAAGGTCCGGGGGATGGATCCAAAAACATTCAGTACTTC. Its protein is CASSEGPGDGSKNIQYF.

The chain recombines TRBV14 with TRBJ2-2; 12 nucleotides match TRBD2. V dropped 0 bases and J dropped 3; count of bases not matched to a gene: 11. This CDR3 is 20 amino acids long. Germline lookup yields CDR1 SGHDN and CDR2 FVKESK. CDR3 nucleotides: TGTGCCAGCAGCCAAGATACATGGCTAGCGGGGGGGACGGACACCGGGGAGCTGTTTTTT. As protein: CASSQDTWLAGGTDTGELFF.

This clone showed up just a few times. V is TRBV28 and J is TRBJ2-5, with 7 bases lining up with TRBD2. The CDR3 covers 14 residues. In germline, CDR1 is MDHEN, CDR2 SYDVKM. V lost 3 bases to trimming and J lost 5 bases; unmatched junction nucleotides: 6. CDR3 sequence (DNA): TGTGCCAGCAGTTTGGCGCGGGAGCCGGAGACCCAGTACTTC. Protein sequence: CASSLAREPETQYF.

The rearrangement joins TRBV9 to TRBJ1-2; 10 bases are shared with TRBD1. The CDR3 has 16 amino acids. Germline CDR1 reads SGDLS; CDR2 reads YYNGEE. Germline trimming cut 4 bases from V and 7 bases from J; bases unmatched to any gene: 13. Here the CDR3 reads CASSPELTGGVFGYTF. The CDR3 region has the DNA TGTGCCAGCAGCCCAGAGCTGACAGGGGGCGTTTTTGGCTACACCTTC.

The V call is TRBV28, the J call TRBJ1-2; D is undetermined. The ends were cut back, 6 bases at V and 4 bases at J, with 12 bases in the middle. From germline, CDR1 is MDHEN and CDR2 SYDVKM. There are 13 residues in the CDR3. This chain's CDR3 is CASSRGEVYGYTF. The CDR3 DNA reads as TGTGCCAGCAGCCGGGGAGAGGTCTATGGCTACACCTTC.

The CDR3, as DNA: TGTGCCATCAGTCATAGCGGGAGAGTTGACAATGAGCAGTTCTTC. This encodes CAISHSGRVDNEQFF. J is TRBJ2-1 and V is TRBV10-3, with 9 bases lining up with TRBD2. In germline, CDR1 is ENHRY, CDR2 SYGVKD. V trimming: 5 bases; J trimming: 5 bases; junction bases outside the gene matches: 7. The CDR3 has 15 residues.

The chain is built from TRBV23-1 and TRBJ1-4, with D possibly matching TRBD1 (5 bases). TRBV23-1 is an ORF for which the function is uncertain. CDR3 length equals 15 residues. Trimming stripped 0 bases from V and 6 bases from J, with 11 bases between. As DNA, the CDR3 is TGCGCCAGCAGTCAATCGCGGCAGGGTGATGAAAAACTGTTTTTT. This gives the protein CASSQSRQGDEKLFF.

V usage is TRBV4-1 and J usage is TRBJ2-2, with D unresolved. Trimming stripped 0 bases from V and 7 bases from J, with 18 bases between. Looked up from germline, CDR1 is MGHRA and CDR2 is YSYEKL. The CDR3 is 17 amino acids. The CDR3 DNA reads TGCGCCAGCAGCCAAGAGAGCATGGCTAGTTTTATCGGGGAGCTGTTTTTT. Protein product: CASSQESMASFIGELFF.

The chain is built from TRBV7-9 and TRBJ1-1; TRBD1 is a possible D gene (5 bases). Germline lookup yields CDR1 SEHNR and CDR2 FQNEAQ (reference sequence). Deletions cut 1 base from V and 1 base from J, with 7 bases between. The CDR3 runs 14 residues. The CDR3 region has the DNA TGTGCCAGCAGCTTAGGGGGGGAGAACACTGAAGCTTTCTTT. This codes for CASSLGGENTEAFF.

The chain recombines TRBV5-8 with TRBJ2-5; D gene ambiguous. Gene TRBJ2-7 matches the end of the DNA better, so the J call may be wrong. The CDR3 loop spans 10 amino acids. Germline V CDR1 and CDR2: SGHTS, YDEGEE. The CDR3: CASSFYEQYF. CDR3 nucleotide sequence: TGTGCCAGCAGCTTCTACGAGCAGTACTTC.

This chain links TRBV12-5 with TRBJ2-7; 10 nucleotides line up with TRBD1. V lost 0 bases to trimming and J lost 5 bases; unmatched junction nucleotides: 7. The CDR3 has 16 residues. CDR1 is LGHNT and CDR2 is FRNRAP in the germline V gene. The CDR3 DNA sequence: TGTGCTAGTGGTTTGGTACTCGGACAGGGGGTAGACGAGCAGTACTTC. Protein sequence: CASGLVLGQGVDEQYF. The full variable domain, with the rest looked up from reference TRBV12-5 and TRBJ2-7, is DARVTQTPRHKVTEMGQEVTMRCQPILGHNTVFWYRQTMMQGLELLAYFRNRAPLDDSGMPKDRFSAEMPDATLATLKIQPSEPRDSAVYFCASGLVLGQGVDEQYFGPGTRLTVT.

J is TRBJ2-5 and V is TRBV2; 7 bases map to TRBD2. Germline V gene sequence: CDR1 SNHLY, CDR2 FYNNEI. V lost 4 bases and J lost 5; bases outside the gene matches: 7. The CDR3 runs 14 residues. CDR3 in DNA: TGTGCCAGCAGTGCGTGGACTAGATTGGAGACCCAGTACTTC. Amino acid sequence: CASSAWTRLETQYF. The variable domain in full, with the rest retrieved from reference TRBV2 and TRBJ2-5, is EPEVTQTPSHQVTQMGQEVILRCVPISNHLYFYWYRQILGQKVEFLVSFYNNEISEKSEIFDDQFSVERPDGSNFTLKIRSTKLEDSAMYFCASSAWTRLETQYFGPGTRLLVL.

The sample holds a few counts of this clone. This chain connects TRBV5-1 to TRBJ2-3, with TRBD2 matching over 8 bases. V lost 3 bases and J lost 2; bases outside the gene matches: 11. The germline gives CDR1 SGHRS, CDR2 YFSETQ. The CDR3 is made up of 17 amino acids. The CDR3 here is CASSYEGGSGVTDTQYF. The CDR3 bases are TGCGCCAGCAGCTACGAGGGAGGTAGCGGGGTCACAGATACGCAGTATTTT.

Here the CDR3 reads CASSLAKGQGLVYTGELFF. CDR3 DNA sequence: TGTGCCAGCAGCTTAGCGAAGGGACAGGGGCTTGTGTACACCGGGGAGCTGTTTTTT. V usage is TRBV7-9 and J usage is TRBJ2-2, with 10 nucleotides matching TRBD1. With V trimmed by 0 bases and J by 3 bases, 10 bases remained unmatched. The germline CDR1 and CDR2 sequences are SEHNR and FQNEAQ (reference sequence). The CDR3 is made up of 19 amino acids. Based on the CDR3 plus reference TRBV7-9 and TRBJ2-2, the full variable domain is DTGVSQNPRHKITKRGQNVTFRCDPISEHNRLYWYRQTLGQGPEFLTYFQNEAQLEKSRLLSDRFSAERPKGSFSTLEIQRTEQGDSAMYLCASSLAKGQGLVYTGELFFGEGSRLTVL.

The rearrangement links TRBV27 to TRBJ1-1; weak D call: TRBD1 (5 bases). The CDR3 has 13 amino acids. Trimming took off 0 bases at V and 11 bases at J, with 13 bases between the two ends. Germline V CDR1 and CDR2: MNHEY, SMNVEV (reference sequence). The CDR3 protein is CASSLSGQGWAFF. CDR3 DNA sequence: TGTGCCAGCAGTTTATCTGGGCAGGGTTGGGCTTTCTTT.

This clone was detected only once. This chain connects TRBV6-5 to TRBJ1-2; D gene ambiguous. The V and J ends lost 6 bases and 4 bases respectively, with 9 bases between them. Looked up from germline, CDR1 is MNHEY and CDR2 is SVGAGI. This CDR3 contains 12 residues. The chain's CDR3 is CASSPRAYGYTF. CDR3 DNA: TGTGCCAGCAGCCCCCGAGCCTATGGCTACACCTTC.

The chain joins TRBV30 to TRBJ2-5, with 15 nucleotides matching TRBD2. The CDR3 is 17 residues long. Germline V lookup: CDR1 GTSNPN, CDR2 SVGIG (reference sequence). The J segment lost 5 bases and the V segment lost 2 bases, leaving 9 bases of the junction unmatched. CDR3 amino acids: CAWSPRTSGGVWETQYF. DNA of the CDR3: TGTGCCTGGAGTCCTAGGACTAGCGGGGGGGTTTGGGAGACCCAGTACTTC. The full variable domain, in which reference TRBV30 and TRBJ2-5 provide the parts outside the CDR3, is SQTIHQWPATLVQPVGSPLSLECTVEGTSNPNLYWYRQAAGRGLQLLFYSVGIGQISSEVPQNLSASRPQDRQFILSSKKLLLSDSGFYLCAWSPRTSGGVWETQYFGPGTRLLVL.

This chain joins TRBV29-1 and TRBJ2-3, with TRBD1 matching over 7 bases. CDR1 and CDR2 from the germline V gene are SQVTM and ANQGSEA. CDR3 length equals 13 residues. The V gene end was trimmed by 7 bases and the J gene end by 3 bases; junction bases not matched to a gene: 7. CDR3 in DNA: TGCAGCGCTACAGGGGATTGGACAGATACGCAGTATTTT. Its translation is CSATGDWTDTQYF.

The chain carries TRBV2 and TRBJ1-5; D ambiguous. The CDR3 loop spans 14 amino acids. Germline CDR1 is SNHLY and CDR2 is FYNNEI. V was cut by 8 bases and J by 2 bases, with 13 bases left in between. The CDR3 here is CASQVEGGNQPQHF. In DNA, the CDR3 is TGTGCCAGCCAGGTCGAGGGCGGCAATCAGCCCCAGCATTTT.

This rearrangement joins TRBV9 to TRBJ2-7; D perhaps matches TRBD1 (6 bases). The V gene lost 0 bases and the J gene lost 1 base, with 11 bases spanning the gap. This CDR3 has 15 residues. Germline V gene data show CDR1 as SGDLS and CDR2 as YYNGEE. CDR3 protein: CASSVDLGASYEQYF. The CDR3 bases are TGTGCCAGCAGCGTAGATCTGGGGGCTTCCTACGAGCAGTACTTC.

To note about this clone: Sequence at one end of the junction differs from germline and may be a read error. The sample carries other DNA sequences with the same CDR3. This sequence joins TRBV10-3 and TRBJ1-1, with D possibly being TRBD1 (5 bases). CDR1 is ENHRY, CDR2 SYGVKD, per germline. CDR3 length equals 13 residues. The CDR3 DNA reads TGCGCCATCAGTTTGGGACTGTACACTGAAGCTTTCTTT. It translates to CAISLGLYTEAFF.